Listed below are T cell receptor beta chains from one sample, sequenced in a study of OX40 agonist ivuxolimab in advanced cancers. The data were produced by immunoSEQ multiplex PCR, yet TCRdb's version contains in-frame clones alone and is incomplete. The profile shows 35,000 to 40,000 clones, approximately 90% of them singletons. Specimen: CD4+ or CD8+ T cells sorted from blood, collected in a trial of the OX40 agonist ivuxolimab. The receptors derive from an adult with an advanced solid tumor such as melanoma, head and neck, liver or kidney cancer. Each CDR3 is given with its conserved first and last residue. The D gene is left open where the match is weak. Clone sizes are given selectively: once, few, many, or a class where the clone is expanded.

v_call	j_call	clone_size	d_call	cdr3_aa	cdr3_nt
TRBV28	TRBJ2-7	NA	NA	CASSFLNYEQYF	TGTGCCAGCAGTTTCCTGAATTACGAGCAGTACTTC
TRBV7-2	TRBJ2-1	NA	TRBD2	CASSLEASGGYSVDEQFF	TGTGCCAGCAGCTTAGAGGCTAGCGGGGGTTACAGTGTCGATGAGCAGTTCTTC
TRBV7-9	TRBJ1-6	NA	NA	CASSFGPGASPLHF	TGTGCCAGCAGTTTTGGGCCGGGGGCTTCACCCCTCCACTTT
TRBV27	TRBJ2-7	NA	TRBD2	CASSTGLGGYEQYF	TGTGCCAGCAGTACCGGACTAGGAGGTTACGAGCAGTACTTC
TRBV27	TRBJ2-1	NA	NA	CASSPDWDRTQFF	TGTGCCAGCAGTCCGGACTGGGACCGGACTCAGTTCTTC
TRBV12-5	TRBJ2-1	NA	NA	CASGLSTDLLSSYNEQFF	TGTGCTAGTGGTTTGTCCACAGACCTCCTGAGCTCCTACAATGAGCAGTTCTTC
TRBV4-3	TRBJ1-1	NA	TRBD1	CASSHSSGQGEAEAFF	TGCGCCAGCAGCCATTCCTCGGGGCAGGGGGAGGCTGAAGCTTTCTTT
TRBV4-1	TRBJ2-7	NA	NA	CASSQGASASYEQYF	TGCGCCAGCAGCCAGGGGGCCTCAGCGTCTTACGAGCAGTACTTC
TRBV4-2	TRBJ2-7	NA	NA	CASSQIDLGDEQYF	TGTGCCAGCAGCCAAATTGACCTGGGCGACGAGCAGTACTTC
TRBV2	TRBJ2-1	NA	TRBD2	CASDSGGMNEQFF	TGTGCCAGTGACAGCGGGGGAATGAATGAGCAGTTCTTC
TRBV6-5	TRBJ2-7	NA	NA	CASSWGYEQYF	TGTGCCAGCAGTTGGGGGTACGAGCAGTACTTC
TRBV4-1	TRBJ2-7	once	NA	CASSQVFGTGASYEQYF	TGCGCCAGCAGCCAAGTTTTCGGGACGGGCGCTTCCTACGAGCAGTACTTC
TRBV4-2	TRBJ2-7	NA	TRBD2	CASSQELGGLAGYYEQYF	TGTGCCAGCAGCCAAGAGTTGGGAGGACTAGCGGGGTACTACGAGCAGTACTTC
TRBV5-6	TRBJ2-3	NA	NA	CASSSHSTDTQYF	TGTGCCAGCAGCTCTCATAGCACAGATACGCAGTATTTT
TRBV30	TRBJ2-3	NA	NA	CAWTPFLTDTQYF	TGTGCCTGGACTCCTTTTCTCACAGATACGCAGTATTTT
TRBV19	TRBJ2-1	few	NA	CASTPGGDYNEQFF	TGTGCCAGTACCCCTGGCGGGGACTACAATGAGCAGTTCTTC
TRBV6-1	TRBJ1-2	many	TRBD1	CASSGGGTEIYYGYTF	TGTGCCAGCAGTGGAGGCGGGACAGAGATCTACTATGGCTACACCTTC
TRBV23-1	TRBJ1-2	once	NA	CASSQGANGYTF	TGCGCCAGCAGTCAGGGGGCAAATGGCTACACCTTC
TRBV7-6	TRBJ2-5	NA	NA	CASSLDLPGEETQYF	TGTGCCAGCAGCTTAGATTTGCCAGGCGAAGAGACCCAGTACTTC
TRBV27	TRBJ1-6	NA	NA	CASSLSSESSYNSPLHF	TGTGCCAGCAGTTTATCGTCGGAGAGCTCCTATAATTCACCCCTCCACTTT
TRBV6-5	TRBJ1-5	NA	TRBD1	CASSAGQGVYQPQHF	TGTGCCAGCAGCGCGGGACAGGGGGTTTATCAGCCCCAGCATTTT
TRBV11-2	TRBJ2-5	NA	NA	CASSDTPLAQYF	TGTGCCAGCTCGGACACCCCATTGGCCCAGTACTTC
TRBV30	TRBJ2-5	NA	TRBD1	CAWSPLTGTQETQYF	TGTGCCTGGAGTCCCTTGACAGGGACCCAAGAGACCCAGTACTTC
TRBV2	TRBJ2-5	NA	TRBD2	CASAYVLAGGSQETQYF	TGTGCCAGCGCCTACGTCCTAGCGGGGGGGTCCCAAGAGACCCAGTACTTC
TRBV21-1	TRBJ1-4	NA	NA	CASSRSRGRNEKLFF	TGTGCCAGCAGTCGAAGCAGGGGGCGGAATGAAAAACTGTTTTTT
TRBV30	TRBJ1-2	once	NA	CAWSVYLGEGYTF	TGTGCCTGGAGTGTATACCTAGGGGAAGGCTACACCTTC
TRBV7-6	TRBJ2-5	NA	TRBD2	CASSRPSGGQETQYF	TGTGCCAGCAGCCGGCCTAGCGGGGGACAAGAGACCCAGTACTTC
TRBV4-3	TRBJ2-5	NA	NA	CASSQDTGRQETQYF	TGCGCCAGCAGCCAAGATACAGGGCGACAAGAGACCCAGTACTTC
TRBV7-9	TRBJ2-3	medium-sized	NA	CASSLSWGSELSQYF	TGTGCCAGCAGCTTATCGTGGGGGTCGGAGTTATCGCAGTATTTT
TRBV29-1	TRBJ1-2	NA	NA	CSVEVGTSNYGYTF	TGCAGCGTTGAAGTGGGGACAAGTAACTATGGCTACACCTTC
TRBV6-6	TRBJ2-1	NA	NA	CASSPIDVGANEQFF	TGTGCCAGCAGTCCTATCGACGTCGGGGCCAATGAGCAGTTCTTC
TRBV25-1	TRBJ2-7	NA	NA	CASSDGLKAPYEQYF	TGTGCCAGCAGTGACGGTCTAAAAGCACCCTACGAGCAGTACTTC
TRBV9	TRBJ1-1	NA	TRBD1	CASSDPRTGLMNTEAFF	TGTGCCAGCAGCGACCCTCGGACAGGGCTGATGAACACTGAAGCTTTCTTT
TRBV10-3	TRBJ2-2	NA	NA	CAISPKGTTNTGELFF	TGTGCCATCAGTCCTAAAGGGACAACGAACACCGGGGAGCTGTTTTTT
TRBV6-4	TRBJ2-3	once	NA	CASRTQRELDTQYF	TGTGCCAGCAGGACCCAGAGGGAGTTAGATACGCAGTATTTT
TRBV7-2	TRBJ2-3	NA	NA	CASSLNYLSTDTQYF	TGTGCCAGCAGCTTAAACTACCTTAGCACAGATACGCAGTATTTT
TRBV5-4	TRBJ2-2	NA	TRBD1	CASSLVGTGGQTGELFF	TGTGCCAGCAGCTTGGTAGGGACAGGGGGCCAAACCGGGGAGCTGTTTTTT
TRBV7-2	TRBJ2-7	NA	TRBD2	CASSLGTSGVSYEQYF	TGTGCCAGCAGCTTAGGCACTAGCGGGGTATCCTACGAGCAGTACTTC
TRBV27	TRBJ1-1	NA	TRBD1	CASGRGTNTEAFF	TGTGCCAGCGGCAGGGGGACGAACACTGAAGCTTTCTTT
TRBV5-6	TRBJ1-2	NA	NA	CASSLGAEGLYYGYTF	TGTGCCAGCAGCTTGGGGGCAGAGGGATTATACTATGGCTACACCTTC
TRBV29-1	TRBJ2-1	NA	TRBD2	CSVNSGGAITYNEQFF	TGCAGCGTGAATAGCGGGGGGGCTATCACCTACAATGAGCAGTTCTTC
TRBV30	TRBJ1-3	NA	NA	CAWSVDGTAVGTIYF	TGTGCCTGGAGTGTAGACGGGACTGCTGTTGGCACCATATATTTT
TRBV4-3	TRBJ2-7	once	NA	CASSQDYPPQALKFYEQYF	TGCGCCAGCAGCCAAGATTATCCCCCACAGGCCTTAAAATTCTACGAGCAGTACTTC
TRBV6-5	TRBJ1-4	NA	NA	CASSYSSGGQLFF	TGTGCCAGCAGTTACTCGAGCGGGGGGCAACTGTTTTTT
TRBV19	TRBJ2-1	NA	NA	CASSMRGLHNEQFF	TGTGCCAGTAGTATGCGGGGGCTCCACAATGAGCAGTTCTTC
TRBV2	TRBJ2-7	NA	NA	CAIGLDSLYEQYF	TGTGCCATCGGGCTGGACAGCCTCTACGAGCAGTACTTC
TRBV6-1	TRBJ2-3	NA	TRBD1	CASRRTGGTDTQYF	TGTGCCAGCAGAAGGACAGGGGGCACAGATACGCAGTATTTT
TRBV2	TRBJ1-1	NA	TRBD1	CASSEDRGWTEAFF	TGTGCCAGCAGTGAAGACAGGGGATGGACTGAAGCTTTCTTT
TRBV13	TRBJ2-2	NA	TRBD2	CASSVLAGLNTGELFF	TGTGCCAGCAGCGTACTAGCGGGGTTGAACACCGGGGAGCTGTTTTTT
TRBV5-8	TRBJ2-3	NA	TRBD2	CASSKSGGGTDTQYF	TGTGCCAGCAGCAAGAGCGGGGGGGGCACAGATACGCAGTATTTT
TRBV30	TRBJ1-4	NA	NA	CAWSVGGLVLFF	TGTGCCTGGAGTGTAGGGGGGTTAGTCTTGTTTTTT
TRBV6-1	TRBJ2-3	NA	NA	CASSEKIQGADTQYF	TGTGCCAGCAGTGAAAAAATACAGGGTGCAGATACGCAGTATTTT
TRBV6-1	TRBJ2-7	NA	NA	CASSENDHYEQYF	TGTGCCAGCAGTGAGAATGACCACTACGAGCAGTACTTC
TRBV7-9	TRBJ2-1	NA	NA	CASSLSGTNEQFF	TGTGCCAGCAGCTTAAGTGGCACAAATGAGCAGTTCTTC
TRBV7-2	TRBJ2-1	NA	TRBD2	CASSLSGGSSYNEQFF	TGTGCCAGCAGCTTAAGCGGGGGGAGCTCCTACAATGAGCAGTTCTTC
TRBV4-3	TRBJ2-1	NA	TRBD2	CASSQDGFSGGVYDEQFF	TGCGCCAGCAGCCAAGACGGCTTTAGCGGGGGGGTTTACGATGAGCAGTTCTTC
TRBV10-3	TRBJ2-2	NA	NA	CAISDTAYTGELFF	TGTGCCATCAGTGACACAGCTTACACCGGGGAGCTGTTTTTT